This TCR beta chain was captured by sequencing in a study of cytotoxic CD8 clonotypes in ibrutinib-treated CLL. Study conclusions and caveats: Clonality was higher at baseline than in age-matched healthy donors and tracked circulating CD8+ T-cell counts.

In this sample, this clone turned up once. Its antigen is still unknown. Data came from immunoSEQ multiplex PCR; TCRdb stores just in-frame clones and leaves some out. The repertoire consists of 90,000 to 100,000 clones, with around 73% occurring once and the leading ten covering about 33%. This specimen was PBMCs, taken after 12 months of ibrutinib treatment. The sequence was obtained from a human donor with chronic lymphocytic leukemia.

The CDR3 is CASSLGTRVEQYF. Written as DNA, the CDR3 is TGTGCCAGCAGCTTGGGGACTAGGGTTGAGCAGTACTTC. V is TRBV7-2 and J is TRBJ2-7, with 8 bases fitting TRBD2. Germline V lookup: CDR1 SGHTA, CDR2 FQGNSA. This CDR3 has 13 residues. Trimming at V came to 3 bases and at J to 7 bases, leaving 5 bases not matched to a gene.